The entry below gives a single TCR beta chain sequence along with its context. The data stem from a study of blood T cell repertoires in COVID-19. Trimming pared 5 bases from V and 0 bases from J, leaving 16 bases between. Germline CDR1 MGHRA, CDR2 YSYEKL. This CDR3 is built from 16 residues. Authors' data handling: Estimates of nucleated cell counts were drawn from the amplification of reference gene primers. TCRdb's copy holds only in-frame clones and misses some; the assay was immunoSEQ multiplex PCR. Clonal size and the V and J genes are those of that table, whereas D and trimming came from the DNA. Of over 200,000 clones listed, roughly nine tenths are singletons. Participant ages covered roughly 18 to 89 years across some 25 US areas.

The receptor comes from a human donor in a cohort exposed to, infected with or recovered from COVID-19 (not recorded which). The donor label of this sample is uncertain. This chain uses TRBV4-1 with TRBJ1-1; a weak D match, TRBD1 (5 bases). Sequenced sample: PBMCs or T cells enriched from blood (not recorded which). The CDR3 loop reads CASSSNTGQMNTEAFF. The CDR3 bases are TGCGCCAGCAGCTCGAACACAGGCCAAATGAACACTGAAGCTTTCTTT.